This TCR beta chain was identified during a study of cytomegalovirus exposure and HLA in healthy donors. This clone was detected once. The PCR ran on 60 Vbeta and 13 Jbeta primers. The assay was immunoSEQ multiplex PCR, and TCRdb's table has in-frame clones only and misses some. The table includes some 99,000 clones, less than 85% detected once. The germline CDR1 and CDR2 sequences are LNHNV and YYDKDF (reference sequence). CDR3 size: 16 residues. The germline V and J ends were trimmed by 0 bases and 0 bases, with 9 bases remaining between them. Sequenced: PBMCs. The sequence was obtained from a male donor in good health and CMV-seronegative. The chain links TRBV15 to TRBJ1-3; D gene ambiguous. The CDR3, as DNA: TGTGCCACCAGCAGAGATAGCGGGTTCTCTGGAAACACCATATATTTT. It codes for CATSRDSGFSGNTIYF.